The 3 T cell receptor beta chains below all came from one sample that was sequenced in a study of glioma-infiltrating T cells after dendritic cell vaccination. Assay used: immunoSEQ multiplex PCR; TCRdb lists only in-frame clones, some missing. The data show almost 65,000 clones, around 86% seen once. This specimen was blood, taken before dendritic cell vaccination. The receptor source for this set is a human donor with glioblastoma.

This clone was detected a few times. This chain joins TRBV7-8 and TRBJ1-4, with 10 bases fitting TRBD1. Unmatched junction bases numbered 13, after V lost 4 bases and J lost 11 bases. Germline V gene data show CDR1 as SGHVS and CDR2 as FQNEAQ. This CDR3 has 16 residues. The CDR3 DNA follows: TGTGCCAGCAGCTCGAGGGGGGGGACAGGGGATCAGAAACTGTTTTTT. As protein: CASSSRGGTGDQKLFF.

This rearrangement joins TRBV30 to TRBJ1-6; D uncertain. This CDR3 comprises 14 residues. The germline gives CDR1 GTSNPN, CDR2 SVGIG (reference sequence). V was shortened by 1 base and J by 6 bases, with 10 bases between the two germline ends. CDR3 DNA: TGTGCCTGGAGTGGGGGAGTTCCTAATTCACCCCTCCACTTT. This translates into CAWSGGVPNSPLHF.

V gene TRBV11-3 combines with J gene TRBJ2-7; 7 bases align to TRBD2. The CDR3 sequence is 14 residues long. The germline V gene has CDR1 SGHNT and CDR2 YENEEA. V trimming: 1 base; J trimming: 0 bases; junction bases outside the gene matches: 0. The CDR3 here is CASSLAGGSYEQYF. DNA for the CDR3: TGTGCCAGCAGCTTAGCGGGGGGCTCCTACGAGCAGTACTTC.